This T cell receptor beta chain comes out of a study of T cell responses to AZD1222 COVID-19 vaccine. With respect to this clone: What it binds is unknown.

Findings and caveats of the study: Repertoire samples came only from after the peak T cell response. The study reported that nearly half of spike-specific TCRs target unmutated variant regions. Receipt of two AZD1222 doses was followed by a rise in Spike-specific TCR breadth and depth.

CDR3 length: 14 amino acids. Germline CDR1 reads SGHRS; CDR2 reads YFSETQ. The V gene end was trimmed by 4 bases and the J gene end by 3 bases; junction bases not matched to a gene: 5. Sequencing was performed with immunoSEQ multiplex PCR; in TCRdb, only in-frame clones are kept and a portion is missing. The sample has 89,000 or so clones; around 90% are singletons. The TCR comes from an adult who received the AZD1222 COVID-19 vaccine. Sequenced here: peripheral blood, sampled 28 days after the second AZD1222 dose. V is TRBV5-1 and J is TRBJ2-7, with 9 bases matching TRBD1. The CDR3 region has the DNA TGCGCCAGCAGCGAGGGACAGGGATACTACGAGCAGTACTTC. Its translation: CASSEGQGYYEQYF.